Listed below are T cell receptor beta chains from one sample, sequenced in a study of blood T cell repertoires in COVID-19. Profiled with immunoSEQ multiplex PCR; TCRdb holds only in-frame clones, not every one. This table has 200,000 to 300,000 clones, about 86% appearing once. The sample taken for sequencing was peripheral blood. The receptors originated from a man aged 25-45 years with active or convalescent COVID-19. CDR3s include the opening cysteine and the closing phenylalanine or tryptophan. A D gene is named only where the DNA matches it firmly. Some rows mark clone size as missing; the rest say once, few, many or name a class of expanded clone.

>.|TRBJ2-5|.|TRBV25-1
TGTGCCAGCAGCCTGGACTCAAAAGAGACCCAGTACTTC
CASSLDSKETQYF
>.|TRBJ1-5|.|TRBV2
TGTGCCAGCAGTGAAGTCGAGGTTGCGCAGCCCCAGCATTTT
CASSEVEVAQPQHF
>.|TRBJ2-5|.|TRBV7-2
TGTGCCAGCAGCTTAGGTTTGATCGAGCAAGAGACCCAGTACTTC
CASSLGLIEQETQYF
>few|TRBJ2-1|.|TRBV6-2/TRBV6-3
TGTGCCAGCAGTTACGGGGCCTGGGTGGAGCAGTTCTTC
CASSYGAWVEQFF
>.|TRBJ1-6|TRBD1|TRBV15
TGTGCCACCAGCAGAGCCGGGACAGGAACTTCACCCCTCCACTTT
CATSRAGTGTSPLHF
>few|TRBJ1-2|.|TRBV15
TGTGCCACCAGCAGTATCGTGAAATCCACCGAATACCGGTTCTATGGCTACACCTTC
CATSSIVKSTEYRFYGYTF
>.|TRBJ1-4|.|TRBV15
TGTGCCACCAGCTCCAGCAGAGCAGGAAATGAAAAACTGTTTTTT
CATSSSRAGNEKLFF
>once|TRBJ2-7|TRBD1|TRBV3-1/TRBV3-2
TGTGCCAGCAGCCCAGGACAGGGGTTGTCTCGCGAGCAGTACTTC
CASSPGQGLSREQYF
>few|TRBJ1-4|.|TRBV7-9
TGTGCCAGCAGCCGGGAGAATGAAAAACTGTTTTTT
CASSRENEKLFF
>.|TRBJ2-5|TRBD1|TRBV11-2
TGTGCCAGCAGCTTAGCGGGACAGGGTCTCGAGACCCAGTACTTC
CASSLAGQGLETQYF
>once|TRBJ1-1|TRBD1|TRBV25-1
TGTGCCAGCAGGGGGACAGGGGGCGATGCTTTCTTT
CASRGTGGDAFF
>.|TRBJ2-4|TRBD1|TRBV6-5
TGTGCCGGACAGGCGAACATTCAGTACTTC
CAGQANIQYF
>.|TRBJ2-7|.|TRBV12-3/TRBV12-4
TGTGCCAGCAGTTTACAGGCCTACGAGCAGTACTTC
CASSLQAYEQYF
>.|TRBJ1-5|TRBD1|TRBV6-1
TGTGCCAGCAGTGAAACAGGGGGCATCGGTCAGCCCCAGCATTTT
CASSETGGIGQPQHF
>.|TRBJ2-7|.|TRBV11-2
TGTGCCAGCAGCTCGGACAATAGCTACGAGCAGTACTTC
CASSSDNSYEQYF
>.|TRBJ2-7|.|TRBV6-1
TGTGCCAGCAGTGAAGGCGGGGAATACGAGCAGTACTTC
CASSEGGEYEQYF
>.|TRBJ1-5|.|TRBV24-1
TGTGCCACCACTGAAGTAACGGGCAATCAGCCCCAGCATTTT
CATTEVTGNQPQHF
>.|TRBJ2-1|TRBD2|TRBV7-9
TGTGCCAGCAGCTCCTCTAGCGGGGGGAACAATGAGCAGTTCTTC
CASSSSSGGNNEQFF
>.|TRBJ1-5|.|TRBV5-4
TGTGCCAGCAGCTCCAACAAAGGCAATCAGCCCCAGCATTTT
CASSSNKGNQPQHF
>once|TRBJ2-2|TRBD2|TRBV9
TGTGCCAGCAGCGCCCGGCTAGCGGGGGGGCTTGACGGGGAGCTGTTTTTT
CASSARLAGGLDGELFF
>once|TRBJ2-7|TRBD2|TRBV5-1
TGCGCCAGCTCCCTGGCGGGGGGGAACTCCTACGAGCAGTACTTC
CASSLAGGNSYEQYF
>.|TRBJ2-3|.|TRBV4-1
TGCGCCAGCAGGGGGGCCAGTTCTCAGTCGATCCTCACAGATACGCAGTATTTT
CASRGASSQSILTDTQYF